Shown below are 19 T cell receptor beta chains from a single sample sequenced in a study of vaccination and CD4 T cells after COVID-19. Treatment meaning: approximately nine-day PBMC culture with coronavirus spike peptide pools or control peptides (ViraFEST assay). Sequencing of cultured CD4+ T cell DNA used the Oncomine TCR Beta short-read assay. TCRdb reanalysed the PCR reads using MiXCR and keeps one entry per CDR3 protein. Among some 9,700 distinct CDR3 sequences listed, more than 60% were seen once. Their cognate antigens are unknown. Sequences were obtained from CD4+ T cells from blood, cultured in vitro. The source of these receptors is a human donor who had recovered from COVID-19.

CDR3 bases: TGTGCCAGCACCCCGGACAGAACTACAGAAGGCTACACCTTC. This encodes CASTPDRTTEGYTF. The chain carries TRBV12-3 or TRBV12-4 and TRBJ1-2; possible D gene TRBD1, 6 bases. The length of the CDR3 is 14 residues. The ends were cut back, 7 bases at V and 8 bases at J, with 20 bases in the middle.

The sample holds a few counts of this clonotype. This sequence joins TRBV2 and TRBJ1-6, with unresolved D. V was cut by 9 bases and J by 7 bases, with 10 bases left in between. CDR1 and CDR2 (germline): SNHLY, FYNNEI. The CDR3 is 12 amino acids. The CDR3, as DNA: TGTGCCAGTACAACAGCAAATTCACCCCTCCACTTT. Its translation: CASTTANSPLHF. Looking up the rest from reference TRBV2 and TRBJ1-6 gives the full variable domain: EPEVTQTPSHQVTQMGQEVILRCVPISNHLYFYWYRQILGQKVEFLVSFYNNEISEKSEIFDDQFSVERPDGSNFTLKIRSTKLEDSAMYFCASTTANSPLHFGNGTRLTVT.

This clonotype was seen a handful of times. The V gene is TRBV15, the J gene TRBJ1-3; TRBD1 matches 10 bases. CDR1 is LNHNV and CDR2 is YYDKDF in the germline V gene (reference sequence). Losses at the gene ends were 1 base for V and 4 bases for J; bases not matched to a gene: 4. CDR3 length equals 16 residues. This CDR3 is CATSRGQGALGNTIYF. CDR3 DNA sequence: TGTGCCACCAGCAGAGGACAGGGGGCGCTGGGAAACACCATATATTTT.

This clonotype has more than one count but fewer than ten. The chain has TRBV27 and TRBJ2-7; D not certain. Trimming cost V 2 bases and J 3 bases, with 8 bases left between them. Germline CDR1 is MNHEY and CDR2 is SMNVEV (reference sequence). The CDR3 extends over 13 amino acids. The CDR3 nucleotides read TGTGCCAGCAGTTTAGGCCGGAACTACGAGCAGTACTTC. Residues: CASSLGRNYEQYF.

This clonotype was recorded only once. This chain joins TRBV28 and TRBJ2-2; D may correspond to TRBD1 or TRBD2 (5 bases each). The germline CDR1 and CDR2 sequences are MDHEN and SYDVKM. Trimming stripped 6 bases from V and 7 bases from J, with 15 bases between. The CDR3 runs to 14 residues. CDR3 protein: CASRSGTKSGELFF. In nucleotides, the CDR3 is TGTGCCAGCAGGTCCGGGACGAAAAGCGGGGAGCTGTTTTTT.

The chain couples TRBV6-5 to TRBJ2-7, with D hard to call. Germline lookup yields CDR1 MNHEY and CDR2 SVGAGI. V lost 0 bases, J lost 2 bases, and 5 bases lay in between. The CDR3 covers 13 residues. The CDR3 loop reads CASSYSAPYEQYF. The CDR3 DNA is TGTGCCAGCAGTTACTCGGCACCCTACGAGCAGTACTTC.

The chain couples TRBV6-1 to TRBJ2-5; no clear D. With 7 bases removed from V and 5 bases from J, the gap between germline ends came to 8 bases. Germline CDR1 and CDR2: MNHNS and SASEGT. The CDR3 has 11 amino acids. The DNA for the CDR3 is TGTGCCAGCACCCAGCTGGAGACCCAGTACTTC. Protein sequence: CASTQLETQYF.

The chain carries TRBV10-2 and TRBJ1-1; D is unresolved. The CDR3 totals 13 residues. Germline V gene data show CDR1 as WSHSY and CDR2 as SAAADI. V lost 4 bases and J lost 5, with 11 bases in between. CDR3 coding DNA: TGCGCCAGCAGTGCACGGGCAAGAACTGAAGCTTTCTTT. It encodes CASSARARTEAFF.

The CDR3 region is CAISQDREISYGYTF. The CDR3 nucleotides read TGTGCCATCAGTCAAGACAGGGAGATCAGCTATGGCTACACCTTC. This chain joins TRBV10-3 and TRBJ1-2, with TRBD1 matching 7 bases. V trimming: 5 bases; J trimming: 4 bases; junction bases outside the gene matches: 10. The CDR3 extends over 15 amino acids. The germline gives CDR1 ENHRY, CDR2 SYGVKD.

This chain connects TRBV6-1 to TRBJ2-7; TRBD1 matches at 11 bases. This CDR3 contains 15 residues. J was trimmed by 5 bases and V by 5 bases; bases with no gene match: 8. Germline V gene sequence: CDR1 MNHNS, CDR2 SASEGT. The CDR3 sequence is CASSTWDRGTHEQYF. CDR3 sequence (DNA): TGTGCCAGCAGTACCTGGGACAGGGGGACCCACGAGCAGTACTTC.

V gene TRBV2 combines with J gene TRBJ2-5; TRBD2 is a possible D gene (6 bases). Trimming left V 6 bases short and J 9 bases short, with 14 bases between. CDR3 size: 12 residues. Germline assignment: CDR1 SNHLY and CDR2 FYNNEI. CDR3 amino acids: CASSAGPGAQYF. CDR3 DNA sequence: TGTGCCAGCAGCGCAGGGCCGGGGGCCCAGTACTTC.

The chain has TRBV29-1 and TRBJ2-5, with D perhaps TRBD2 (5 bases). Trimming cost V 6 bases and J 7 bases, with 18 bases left between them. This CDR3 has 13 amino acids. The germline CDR1 and CDR2 sequences are SQVTM and ANQGSEA. In nucleotides, the CDR3 is TGCAGCGTGCTCACTAGTTCGGTAGGGACCCAGTACTTC. It is translated as CSVLTSSVGTQYF. The whole variable domain, filled in from reference TRBV29-1 and TRBJ2-5, reads SAVISQKPSRDICQRGTSLTIQCQVDSQVTMMFWYRQQPGQSLTLIATANQGSEATYESGFVIDKFPISRPNLTFSTLTVSNMSPEDSSIYLCSVLTSSVGTQYFGPGTRLLVL.

This clonotype came up a few times. The V and J genes are TRBV19 and TRBJ1-3; D remains unclear. Germline loops: CDR1 LNHDA, CDR2 SQIVND (reference sequence). Trimming cost V 3 bases and J 2 bases, with 8 bases left between them. The CDR3 consists of 14 residues. CDR3 bases: TGTGCCAGTAGTATTACCGGGCCTGGAAACACCATATATTTT. It translates to CASSITGPGNTIYF.

The rearrangement joins TRBV15 to TRBJ2-7; 9 nucleotides agree with TRBD1. This CDR3 region has 15 residues. The V segment lost 3 bases and the J segment 4 bases; nucleotides outside the gene matches: 7. The germline V gene has CDR1 LNHNV and CDR2 YYDKDF (reference sequence). The CDR3 reads CATSRQTGGSYEQYF. CDR3 nucleotides: TGTGCCACCAGCAGGCAAACAGGGGGCTCTTACGAGCAGTACTTC.

This chain links TRBV27 with TRBJ2-3; 8 bases fit TRBD1. The germline CDR1 and CDR2 sequences are MNHEY and SMNVEV (reference sequence). This CDR3 has 18 amino acids. The V and J ends lost 0 bases and 0 bases, in that order; junction bases with no gene match: 8. The CDR3 is CASSLSDRATPSTDTQYF. DNA of the CDR3: TGTGCCAGCAGTTTATCGGACAGGGCAACTCCTAGCACAGATACGCAGTATTTT.

This clonotype occurred once. J is TRBJ2-3 and V is TRBV11-2; 9 positions agree with TRBD1. Germline V gene data show CDR1 as SGHAT and CDR2 as FQNNGV. The ends lost 3 bases at V and 4 bases at J; junction bases unmatched: 2. CDR3 length: 14 amino acids. CDR3 protein: CASSLTGGPDTQYF. For the CDR3, the DNA is TGTGCCAGCAGCTTGACAGGGGGGCCAGATACGCAGTATTTT.

The J gene is TRBJ2-5, the V gene TRBV11-3, with D perhaps matching TRBD1 (5 bases). This CDR3 contains 14 residues. The V and J ends lost 4 bases and 4 bases respectively, with 13 bases between them. Germline V gene sequence: CDR1 SGHNT, CDR2 YENEEA. CDR3: CASSSGSAGETQYF. The CDR3 bases are TGTGCCAGCAGCTCAGGGTCCGCTGGAGAGACCCAGTACTTC.

In its sample, this clonotype was seen a few times. CDR3 residues: CSATASGRPNNEQFF. The CDR3 DNA is TGCAGTGCTACTGCTAGCGGGAGGCCTAACAATGAGCAGTTCTTC. The chain combines TRBV20-1 with TRBJ2-1; 11 bases align to TRBD2. CDR3 length: 15 residues. V was pared by 4 bases and J by 5 bases, with 7 bases of the junction left unmatched. Germline V gene lookup returns CDR1 DFQATT and CDR2 SNEGSKA (reference sequence).

The V call is TRBV19, the J call TRBJ1-2, with TRBD1 matching over 10 bases. The CDR3 extends over 14 amino acids. In germline, CDR1 is LNHDA, CDR2 SQIVND (reference sequence). J lost 8 bases, V lost 5 bases, and 8 bases had no gene match. CDR3 sequence: CASSGTGAIKGYTF. The CDR3 bases are TGTGCCAGTAGTGGGACAGGGGCGATAAAGGGCTACACCTTC.